This TCR beta chain was captured by sequencing in a study of PD-1 blockade in classical Hodgkin lymphoma. Study conclusions and caveats: Relapsed/refractory patients reportedly had the lowest baseline TCR diversity, below newly diagnosed patients, who were below healthy donors. A significant rise in TCR diversity was seen by C4D1 for CD4+ cells but not for CD8+ cells. Initiation of nivolumab under 1 year after ASCT led to exclusion of patients.

Looked up from germline, CDR1 is SNHLY and CDR2 is FYNNEI. Trimming stripped 5 bases from V and 7 bases from J, with 17 bases between. The CDR3 sequence is 15 residues long. As concerns this clone: Its antigen is undetermined.

Every single patient, without exception, relapsed after autologous stem cell transplantation, and brentuximab vedotin exposure varied. Under best response, outcomes were complete response, partial response or progressive disease. Only in-frame clones appear in the TCRdb table, and some are missing; sequencing was by immunoSEQ multiplex PCR. The sample has approximately 6,900 clones; about 82% are singletons. The rearrangement joins TRBV2 to TRBJ2-2, with D perhaps TRBD1 (5 bases). The specimen was peripheral blood mononuclear cells (PBMCs), collected before the second cycle of nivolumab. This receptor was identified in a human donor with classical Hodgkin lymphoma. The CDR3 sequence is CASSYVGHSDGELFF. CDR3 in DNA: TGTGCCAGCAGTTACGTTGGACACTCCGACGGGGAGCTGTTTTTT.